Reported below is one TCR beta chain. The junction departs from the called germline gene at one end, perhaps through a read error. Sequencing was performed with immunoSEQ multiplex PCR; in TCRdb, only in-frame clones are kept and a portion is missing. The data contain some 3,000 clones, about 83% of them singletons. This CDR3 region has 15 residues. The germline CDR1 and CDR2 sequences are SGDLS and YYNGEE. The data belong to a study of control samples from healthy donors and cancer patients. The sequenced sample consisted of formalin-fixed, paraffin-embedded tissue. The chain is built from TRBV9 and TRBJ2-2; D is perhaps TRBD2 (5 bases). The receptor's source is a male donor with melanoma. The CDR3 DNA sequence: TGTGCCAGCAGCGTTGGAGGACGGGGTTCCGGGAAGCTGTTTTTT. Translated: CASSVGGRGSGKLFF.